Shown below are 2 T cell receptor beta chains from a single sample sequenced in a study of T cells in localized non-small cell lung cancer. Profiled with immunoSEQ multiplex PCR; TCRdb holds only in-frame clones, not every one. The sample contains roughly 4,100 clones, about 42% of which appear only once. The starting material was lung tumor tissue, obtained before any cancer treatment. These receptors were obtained from a woman aged 40-75 years with stage I lung adenocarcinoma.

V and J are TRBV28 and TRBJ2-2, with 11 positions matching TRBD2. Germline trimming cut 7 bases from V and 7 bases from J; bases unmatched to any gene: 8. CDR3 size: 15 residues. In germline, CDR1 is MDHEN, CDR2 SYDVKM. CDR3 in DNA: TGTGCCAGCACCCTGAGGCTAGCGGGAGGCGGGGAGCTGTTTTTT. Amino acid sequence: CASTLRLAGGGELFF.

The table lists this clone with a few counts. V and J are TRBV19 and TRBJ1-1; D possibly corresponds to TRBD1 (6 bases). The CDR3 length is 17 residues. Trimming cost V 8 bases and J 7 bases, with 29 bases left between them. The V gene's germline CDR1 is LNHDA and CDR2 SQIVND (reference sequence). CDR3 bases: TGTGCCAGTTCTAAATGGGCCGAAGGGGGGCCAGGTAATGAAGCTTTCTTT. Its translation is CASSKWAEGGPGNEAFF. Full variable domain (outside the CDR3, taken from reference TRBV19 and TRBJ1-1): DGGITQSPKYLFRKEGQNVTLSCEQNLNHDAMYWYRQDPGQGLRLIYYSQIVNDFQKGDIAEGYSVSREKKESFPLTVTSAQKNPTAFYLCASSKWAEGGPGNEAFFGQGTRLTVV.